One sample yielded the 10 T cell receptor beta chains listed below, sequenced in a study of CD8 T cells in ankylosing spondylitis. Each CDR3 protein is one row after TCRdb ran MiXCR on the 5' RACE reads. The sample lists some 130,000 distinct CDR3 sequences, 6% to 8.5% occurring once. The sample comprised blood, either unsorted or a sorted T cell fraction (not recorded which). These receptors came from a female donor with ankylosing spondylitis or in good health (not recorded which).

The DNA for the CDR3 is TGCGCCAGCAGCCTTAGGATACAGGGATACAATCAGCCCCAGCATTTT. Protein sequence: CASSLRIQGYNQPQHF. The chain employs TRBV5-1 and TRBJ1-5; weak D call: TRBD1 (6 bases). This CDR3 has 16 residues. The germline V gene encodes CDR1 SGHRS and CDR2 YFSETQ. V was cut by 4 bases and J by 3 bases, with 17 bases left in between.

This clonotype was seen ten or more times. The V and J genes are TRBV5-6 and TRBJ1-2, with unresolved D. The CDR3 runs to 15 residues. V dropped 1 base and J dropped 4 bases, with 14 bases sitting between them. Germline V gives CDR1 SGHDT, CDR2 YYEEEE. DNA of the CDR3: TGTGCCAGCAGCTTGCGTGGTCCGGGGAGCTATGGCTACACCTTC. It encodes CASSLRGPGSYGYTF.

This clonotype was found many times. V gene TRBV5-1 combines with J gene TRBJ2-6; TRBD1 matches at 8 bases. CDR1 and CDR2 from the germline V gene are SGHRS and YFSETQ. The V and J ends lost 3 bases and 0 bases, in that order; junction bases with no gene match: 20. The CDR3 is 22 amino acids. CDR3 sequence: CASSSVLVVLDRANSGANVLTF. The CDR3 nucleotides read TGCGCCAGCAGCTCGGTCCTCGTCGTTCTGGACAGGGCAAACTCTGGGGCCAACGTCCTGACTTTC.

The chain is built from TRBV5-1 and TRBJ1-2; no reliable D call. Per the germline V gene, CDR1 is SGHRS and CDR2 is YFSETQ. The CDR3 length is 14 residues. The V end was cut by 0 bases, the J end by 4 bases, with 10 bases between. The CDR3 reads CASSLDLTRYGYTF. In DNA form, the CDR3 reads TGCGCCAGCAGCTTGGACCTGACCCGCTATGGCTACACCTTC.

With respect to this clonotype: A much larger clone lies a single base off, so this may be a read error. The chain is built from TRBV6-2 or TRBV6-3 and TRBJ2-3, with D possibly matching TRBD1 (6 bases). This CDR3 contains 15 residues. Germline values: CDR1 MNHEY, CDR2 SVGEGT. The CDR3: CTSSYGRGPADTQYF. CDR3 coding DNA: TGTACCAGCAGTTACGGCAGGGGCCCTGCAGATACGCAGTATTTT.

This clonotype was detected ten times or more. The chain recombines TRBV12-3 or TRBV12-4 with TRBJ1-1; a possible D gene is TRBD1 (6 bases). The ends were cut back, 6 bases at V and 1 base at J, with 9 bases in the middle. CDR3 length equals 13 residues. The CDR3 DNA reads TGTGCCAGCAGCCTGACAGGGAACACTGAAGCTTTCTTT. This sequence encodes CASSLTGNTEAFF.

In this sample, this clonotype turned up many times. J is TRBJ2-7 and V is TRBV7-2; D could derive from TRBD1 or TRBD2 (6 bases each). This CDR3 region has 13 residues. Germline V gene lookup returns CDR1 SGHTA and CDR2 FQGNSA. V lost 1 base to trimming and J lost 6 bases, with 10 bases between them. The DNA for the CDR3 is TGTGCCAGCAGCTTAGAGGGGGGCAGCGAGCAGTACTTC. Translation: CASSLEGGSEQYF.

The gene calls are TRBV7-6 and TRBJ1-2, with D maybe TRBD1 (5 bases). The CDR3 loop spans 14 amino acids. CDR1 SGHVS and CDR2 FNYEAQ come from the germline V gene. Trimming took 1 base from V and 4 from J, leaving 10 bases between them. CDR3 in DNA: TGTGCCAGCAGCTTAGATGGGACTCTCTATGGCTACACCTTC. Protein: CASSLDGTLYGYTF.

This clonotype has at least ten counts. V usage is TRBV19 and J usage is TRBJ1-2, with 7 bases identical to TRBD1. The CDR3 loop spans 14 amino acids. V gave up 7 bases and J gave up 4 bases; unmatched junction bases: 9. Per the germline V gene, CDR1 is LNHDA and CDR2 is SQIVND (reference sequence). CDR3 residues: CASIPSAGGYGYTF. In DNA, the CDR3 is TGTGCCAGTATCCCAAGCGCAGGGGGCTATGGCTACACCTTC.

Ten or more counts support this clonotype. V is TRBV12-3 or TRBV12-4 and J is TRBJ1-1; D gene ambiguous. Trimming took 6 bases from V and 7 from J, leaving 6 bases between them. The CDR3 spans 10 residues. The DNA for the CDR3 is TGTGCCAGCAGGACCGTTGAAGCTTTCTTT. It encodes CASRTVEAFF.